These T cell receptor beta chains were read from a single sample in a study of blood T cell repertoires in COVID-19. The protocol was immunoSEQ multiplex PCR, while the TCRdb copy is restricted to in-frame clones and leaves out a portion. The sample lists about 320,000 clones; 85% were seen once. Sequenced: PBMCs or T cells enriched from blood (not recorded which). The receptors stem from a woman aged 30 to 39 who had been exposed to COVID-19. Both conserved end residues are part of each CDR3. A D gene is named only where the DNA matches it firmly. The size field is filled for only some rows; it gives once, few, many or a size class.

d_call	v_call	j_call	clone_size	cdr3_aa	cdr3_nt
.	TRBV4-3	TRBJ2-2	once	CASSQDREVTGELFF	TGCGCCAGCAGCCAAGACAGGGAAGTGACCGGGGAGCTGTTTTTT
TRBD1	TRBV19	TRBJ2-7	.	CASSILQGAQTYEQYF	TGTGCCAGTAGTATATTACAGGGGGCGCAGACCTACGAGCAGTACTTC
.	TRBV5-4	TRBJ1-1	.	CASSLGTGLNTEAFF	TGTGCCAGCAGCTTGGGAACGGGATTGAACACTGAAGCTTTCTTT
TRBD2	TRBV5-1	TRBJ2-3	.	CASRSGLAGGPDTQYF	TGCGCCAGCAGAAGTGGACTAGCGGGAGGGCCAGATACGCAGTATTTT
TRBD2	TRBV3-1/TRBV3-2	TRBJ2-5	.	CASSRDYQETQYF	TGTGCCAGCAGCCGGGACTATCAAGAGACCCAGTACTTC
TRBD2	TRBV28	TRBJ2-1	few	CASSSSGLAGTEQFF	TGTGCCAGCAGTTCCTCGGGACTAGCGGGGACCGAGCAGTTCTTC
.	TRBV7-8	TRBJ2-6	.	CASSLGGRAGANVLTF	TGTGCCAGCAGCTTAGGAGGTAGAGCTGGGGCCAACGTCCTGACTTTC
.	TRBV27	TRBJ1-3	.	CASSFPGVNGNTIYF	TGTGCCAGCAGTTTCCCAGGGGTAAATGGAAACACCATATATTTT
.	TRBV5-1	TRBJ2-2	.	CASSFSSLNTGELFF	TGCGCCAGCAGCTTTTCTAGCTTGAACACCGGGGAGCTGTTTTTT
TRBD1	TRBV4-1	TRBJ2-7	.	CASSQDMWDRLIPIPHEQYF	TGCGCCAGCAGCCAAGATATGTGGGACAGGCTTATCCCAATCCCCCACGAGCAGTACTTC
.	TRBV30	TRBJ1-1	.	CAWRSGTEAFF	TGTGCCTGGAGGTCGGGGACTGAAGCTTTCTTT
TRBD1	TRBV11-2	TRBJ1-2	.	CASSRQGSASYGYTF	TGTGCCAGCAGTCGACAGGGATCAGCTTCCTATGGCTACACCTTC
TRBD1	TRBV4-2	TRBJ1-1	.	CASSYGQGEAFF	TGTGCCAGCAGTTATGGACAGGGTGAAGCTTTCTTT
TRBD1	TRBV29-1	TRBJ1-2	.	CSVVGTENYGYTF	TGCAGCGTTGTCGGGACAGAAAACTATGGCTACACCTTC
TRBD1	TRBV7-9	TRBJ1-1	.	CASSTGQGVSTEAFF	TGTGCCAGCAGCACGGGACAGGGGGTTAGCACTGAAGCTTTCTTT
TRBD1	TRBV4-1	TRBJ2-5	.	CASRPRQGSWETQYF	TGCGCCAGCAGACCTAGACAGGGGTCTTGGGAGACCCAGTACTTC
.	TRBV12-3/TRBV12-4	TRBJ1-2	.	CASSLGGEGGYTF	TGTGCCAGCAGTTTGGGGGGAGAGGGTGGCTACACCTTC
.	TRBV6-2/TRBV6-3	TRBJ1-1	.	CASSYKQDHTEAFF	TGTGCCAGCAGTTACAAACAGGACCACACTGAAGCTTTCTTT
TRBD1	TRBV3-1/TRBV3-2	TRBJ1-6	.	CASRPGTGDSPLHF	TGTGCCAGCAGACCCGGGACAGGGGACTCACCCCTCCACTTT
TRBD2	TRBV7-9	TRBJ2-1	.	CASSLTGLAGGGNEQFF	TGTGCCAGCAGCTTGACGGGACTAGCGGGAGGAGGCAATGAGCAGTTCTTC
.	TRBV4-1	TRBJ1-4	.	CASSQDPPGEKLFF	TGCGCCAGCAGCCAAGATCCCCCCGGTGAAAAACTGTTTTTT
.	TRBV27	TRBJ2-7	.	CASGLTSRSYEQYF	TGTGCCAGCGGACTTACTAGCAGATCCTACGAGCAGTACTTC
.	TRBV6-5	TRBJ1-4	.	CASSLREEYEKLFF	TGTGCCAGCAGCCTCAGGGAGGAATATGAAAAACTGTTTTTT
.	TRBV11-2	TRBJ2-5	.	CASSNERTRATQYF	TGTGCCAGCAGCAACGAGCGGACGAGGGCGACCCAGTACTTC
.	TRBV11-1	TRBJ2-6	few	CASSLGGSGANVLTF	TGTGCCAGCAGCTTGGGGGGCTCTGGGGCCAACGTCCTGACTTTC